This TCR beta chain was obtained from a study of blood T cell repertoires in COVID-19. Looking at the study overall: The cDNA or gDNA used as material had been derived from T cells, B-cell-depleted T cells, or PBMCs.

This CDR3 spans 12 amino acids. Germline lookup yields CDR1 SGHNT and CDR2 YYREEE (reference sequence). The V and J ends lost 0 bases and 8 bases respectively, with 8 bases between them. Produced via immunoSEQ multiplex PCR; TCRdb's table is partial and in-frame only. The profile shows roughly 120,000 clones, around 87% of them singletons. The TCR was taken from a woman in her forties or fifties with acute or convalescent COVID-19. The rearrangement joins TRBV5-4 to TRBJ1-1, with a possible D match to TRBD1 (5 bases). The sequenced sample was peripheral blood. CDR3 coding DNA: TGTGCCAGCAGCTTGGGGACAAACGAAGCTTTCTTT. Translated, it gives CASSLGTNEAFF.